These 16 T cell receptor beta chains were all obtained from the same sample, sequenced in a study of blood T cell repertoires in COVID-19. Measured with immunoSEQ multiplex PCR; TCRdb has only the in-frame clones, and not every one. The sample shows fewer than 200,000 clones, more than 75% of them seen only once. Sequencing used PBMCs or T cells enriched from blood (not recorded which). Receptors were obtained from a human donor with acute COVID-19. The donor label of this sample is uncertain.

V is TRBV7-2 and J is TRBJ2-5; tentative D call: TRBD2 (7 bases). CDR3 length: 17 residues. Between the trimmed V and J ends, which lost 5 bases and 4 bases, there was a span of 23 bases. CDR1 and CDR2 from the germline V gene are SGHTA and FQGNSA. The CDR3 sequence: CASSRRGGPNRGETQYF. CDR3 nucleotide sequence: TGTGCCAGCAGCCGTAGGGGGGGGCCAAATCGGGGAGAGACCCAGTACTTC. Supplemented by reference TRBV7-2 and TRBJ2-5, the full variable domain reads GAGVSQSPSNKVTEKGKDVELRCDPISGHTALYWYRQSLGQGLEFLIYFQGNSAPDKSGLPSDRFSAERTGGSVSTLTIQRTQQEDSAVYLCASSRRGGPNRGETQYFGPGTRLLVL.

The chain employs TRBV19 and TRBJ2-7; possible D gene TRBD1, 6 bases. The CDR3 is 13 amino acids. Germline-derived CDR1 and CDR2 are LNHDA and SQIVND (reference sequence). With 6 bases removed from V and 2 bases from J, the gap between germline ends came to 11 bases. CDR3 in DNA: TGTGCCAGTAGACCCCGGACAGCCTACGAGCAGTACTTC. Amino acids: CASRPRTAYEQYF.

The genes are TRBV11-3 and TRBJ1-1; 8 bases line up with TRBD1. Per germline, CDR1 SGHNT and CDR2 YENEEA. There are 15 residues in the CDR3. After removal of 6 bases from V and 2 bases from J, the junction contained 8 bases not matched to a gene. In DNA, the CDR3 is TGTGCCAGCAGACCATCCGGACAGGGAAACACTGAAGCTTTCTTT. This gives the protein CASRPSGQGNTEAFF.

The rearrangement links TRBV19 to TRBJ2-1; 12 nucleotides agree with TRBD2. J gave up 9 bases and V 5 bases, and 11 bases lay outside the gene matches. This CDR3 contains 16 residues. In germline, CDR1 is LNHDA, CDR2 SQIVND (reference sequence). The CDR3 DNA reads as TGTGCCAGTAGTGTACTAGCGGGGGGAGTTAAGGTTGAGCAGTTCTTC. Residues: CASSVLAGGVKVEQFF.

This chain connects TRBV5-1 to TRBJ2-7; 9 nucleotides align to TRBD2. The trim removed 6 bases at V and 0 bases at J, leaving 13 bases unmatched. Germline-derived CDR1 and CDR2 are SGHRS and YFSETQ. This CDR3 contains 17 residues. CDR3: CASTVGPSGVRSYEQYF. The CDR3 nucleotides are TGCGCCAGCACCGTAGGCCCTAGCGGGGTTCGCTCCTACGAGCAGTACTTC.

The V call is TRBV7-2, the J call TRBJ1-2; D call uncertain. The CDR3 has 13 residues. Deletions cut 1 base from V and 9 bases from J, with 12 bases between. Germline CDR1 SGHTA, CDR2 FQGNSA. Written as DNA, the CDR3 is TGTGCCAGCAGCTTAGGCAGGTCATGGAGCTACACCTTC. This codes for CASSLGRSWSYTF.

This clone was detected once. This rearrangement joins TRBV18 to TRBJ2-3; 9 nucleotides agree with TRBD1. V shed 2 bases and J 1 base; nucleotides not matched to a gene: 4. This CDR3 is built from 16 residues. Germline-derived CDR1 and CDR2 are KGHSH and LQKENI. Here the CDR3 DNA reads TGTGCCAGCTCACCAATCCGACAGGGGGGCACAGATACGCAGTATTTT. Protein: CASSPIRQGGTDTQYF.

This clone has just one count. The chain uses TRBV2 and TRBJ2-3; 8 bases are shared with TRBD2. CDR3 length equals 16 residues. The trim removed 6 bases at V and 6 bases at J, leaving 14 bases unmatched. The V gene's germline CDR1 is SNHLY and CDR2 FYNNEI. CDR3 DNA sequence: TGTGCCAGCAGCGGGGGCGGGGGGCCTCCATTCGATACGCAGTATTTT. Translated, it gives CASSGGGGPPFDTQYF.

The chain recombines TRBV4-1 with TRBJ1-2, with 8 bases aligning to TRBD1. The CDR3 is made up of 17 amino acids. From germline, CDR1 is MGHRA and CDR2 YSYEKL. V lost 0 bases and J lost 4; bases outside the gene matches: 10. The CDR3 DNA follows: TGCGCCAGCAGCCAAGATCTGCCAGGGGGCTTCGGCTATGGCTACACCTTC. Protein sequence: CASSQDLPGGFGYGYTF.

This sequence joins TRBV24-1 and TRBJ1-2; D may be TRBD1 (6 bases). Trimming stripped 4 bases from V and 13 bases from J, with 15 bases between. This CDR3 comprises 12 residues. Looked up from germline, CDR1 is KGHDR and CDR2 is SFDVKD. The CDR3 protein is CATSETGIAITF. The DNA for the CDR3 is TGTGCCACCAGTGAAACAGGGATAGCTATCACCTTC.

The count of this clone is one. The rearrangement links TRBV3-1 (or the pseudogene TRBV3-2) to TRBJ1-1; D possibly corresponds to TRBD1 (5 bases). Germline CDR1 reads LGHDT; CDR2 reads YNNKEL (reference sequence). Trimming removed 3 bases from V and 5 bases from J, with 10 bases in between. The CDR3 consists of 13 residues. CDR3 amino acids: CASSHGGLTEAFF. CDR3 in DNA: TGTGCCAGCAGCCACGGGGGTTTGACTGAAGCTTTCTTT.

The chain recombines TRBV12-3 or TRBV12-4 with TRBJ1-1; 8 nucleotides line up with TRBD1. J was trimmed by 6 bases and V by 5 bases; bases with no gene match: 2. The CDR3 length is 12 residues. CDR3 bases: TGTGCCAGCAGTCTACAGGGGGCTGAAGCTTTCTTT. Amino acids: CASSLQGAEAFF.

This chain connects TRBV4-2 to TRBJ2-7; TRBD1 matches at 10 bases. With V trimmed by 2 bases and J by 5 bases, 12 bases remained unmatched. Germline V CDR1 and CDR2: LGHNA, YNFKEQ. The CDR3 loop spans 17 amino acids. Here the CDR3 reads CASSQPTPGDRGHEQYF. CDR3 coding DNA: TGTGCCAGCAGCCAACCGACCCCCGGGGACAGGGGCCACGAGCAGTACTTC.

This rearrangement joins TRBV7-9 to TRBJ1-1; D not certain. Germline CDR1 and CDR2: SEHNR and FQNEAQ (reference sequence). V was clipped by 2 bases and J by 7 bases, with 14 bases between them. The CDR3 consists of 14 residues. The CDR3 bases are TGTGCCAGCAGCTTAATCCCTCGAGGATATGAAGCTTTCTTT. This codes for CASSLIPRGYEAFF.

The CDR3 DNA reads as TGTGCCAGCACTCAGCGGGGGGCTCCTTACAATGAGCAGTTCTTC. Amino acids: CASTQRGAPYNEQFF. The V and J genes are TRBV5-8 and TRBJ2-1; 9 positions match TRBD2. The CDR3 is made up of 15 amino acids. J lost 4 bases, V lost 6 bases, and 8 bases had no gene match. CDR1 is SGHTS and CDR2 is YDEGEE in the germline V gene.

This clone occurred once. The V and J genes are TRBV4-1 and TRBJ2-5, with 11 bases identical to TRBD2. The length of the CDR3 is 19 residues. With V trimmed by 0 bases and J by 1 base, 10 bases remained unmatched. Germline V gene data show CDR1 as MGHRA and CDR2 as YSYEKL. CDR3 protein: CASSQDWASGGPVQETQYF. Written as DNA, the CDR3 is TGCGCCAGCAGCCAAGATTGGGCTAGCGGGGGGCCGGTCCAAGAGACCCAGTACTTC.